This T cell receptor beta chain was recovered during a study of response to subunit inactivated influenza vaccine. This CDR3 has 13 residues. The germline gives CDR1 MDHEN, CDR2 SYDVKM. V was pared by 5 bases and J by 14 bases, with 9 bases of the junction left unmatched. MiXCR, applied by TCRdb to the RT-PCR reads, yields one record per CDR3 protein. Of some 550,000 distinct CDR3 sequences listed, under 30% are singletons. This clonotype was picked up a small number of times. These records were also assigned to another study, of T cells expressing NK-cell markers. That source adds: With UMIs, 5'RACE template switching was used to make TCR beta cDNA. Leadership of the CD3+CD56-NKG2C+ fraction also belonged to these clonotypes in a handful of donors.

The TCR originated in a man between 50 and 59 years old who received an inactivated influenza vaccine. The chain is built from TRBV28 and TRBJ1-6; 7 nucleotides align to TRBD1. The source was CD4+ T cells sorted from PBMCs, collected 11 to 12 days after vaccination. This CDR3 is CASSGQELETLHF. CDR3 DNA sequence: TGTGCCAGCAGTGGACAGGAATTAGAAACCCTCCACTTT.